This T cell receptor (beta chain) was captured by sequencing in a study of cytomegalovirus exposure and HLA in healthy donors. At the level of the study: Counted in an early data release were 75 million to 85 million unique TCRs from HLA-typed donors. Among the 398 donors who were genotyped, over 70% fell in the genetic ancestry cluster that is associated with self-reported Caucasian donors.

Germline CDR1 SGHDT, CDR2 YYEEEE. Trimming stripped 3 bases from V and 15 bases from J, with 16 bases between. There are 12 residues in the CDR3. Both 60 Vbeta primers and 13 Jbeta primers went into the PCR. Original analysis: Approximately 11 million shared chains were among the approximately 76 million unique TCR beta chains that a later analysis counted. Repertoires were generated with immunoSEQ multiplex PCR, while TCRdb's copy carries only in-frame clones and drops some. That table furnishes V, J and clone size, whereas the DNA furnished D and trimming. This table has about 59,000 clones, more than 70% appearing once.

V and J are TRBV5-6 and TRBJ2-1; tentatively, D is TRBD1 (5 bases). The clonotype originates from a man aged 30 to 39 in good health and CMV-seropositive. The sample taken for sequencing was PBMCs. The CDR3 nucleotides read TGTGCCAGCAGCTCGTACTTATACAGGTGGTTCTTC. It is translated as CASSSYLYRWFF.